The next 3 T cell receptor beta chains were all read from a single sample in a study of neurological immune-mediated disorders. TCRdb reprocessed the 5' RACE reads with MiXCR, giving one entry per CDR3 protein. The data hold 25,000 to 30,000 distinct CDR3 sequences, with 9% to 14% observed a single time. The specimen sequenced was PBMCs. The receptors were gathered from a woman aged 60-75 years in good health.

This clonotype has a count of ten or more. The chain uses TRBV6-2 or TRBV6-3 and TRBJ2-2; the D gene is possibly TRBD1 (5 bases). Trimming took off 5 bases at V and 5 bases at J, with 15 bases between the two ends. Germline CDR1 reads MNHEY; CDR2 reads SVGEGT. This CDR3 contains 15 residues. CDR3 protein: CASSLRTPRTGELFF. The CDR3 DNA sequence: TGTGCCAGCAGTCTGAGGACACCACGGACCGGGGAGCTGTTTTTT.

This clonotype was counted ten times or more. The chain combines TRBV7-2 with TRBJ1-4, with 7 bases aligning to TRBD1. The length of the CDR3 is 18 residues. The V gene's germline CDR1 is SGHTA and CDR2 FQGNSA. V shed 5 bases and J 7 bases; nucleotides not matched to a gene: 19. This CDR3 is CASSPRGRGRQLGEKLFF. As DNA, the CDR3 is TGTGCCAGCAGCCCCCGTGGGAGGGGGCGTCAACTCGGTGAAAAACTGTTTTTT. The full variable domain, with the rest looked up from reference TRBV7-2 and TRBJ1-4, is GAGVSQSPSNKVTEKGKDVELRCDPISGHTALYWYRQSLGQGLEFLIYFQGNSAPDKSGLPSDRFSAERTGGSVSTLTIQRTQQEDSAVYLCASSPRGRGRQLGEKLFFGSGTQLSVL.

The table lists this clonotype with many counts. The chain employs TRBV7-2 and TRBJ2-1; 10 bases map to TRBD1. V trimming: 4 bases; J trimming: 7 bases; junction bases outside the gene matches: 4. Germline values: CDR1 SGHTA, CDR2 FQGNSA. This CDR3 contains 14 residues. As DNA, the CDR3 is TGTGCCAGCAGCTGGGACAGGGGAAGGAATGAGCAGTTCTTC. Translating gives CASSWDRGRNEQFF.